This TCR beta chain originates from a study of siplizumab effects on memory and regulatory T cells (dated 2019 in TCRdb). Background on the whole study: The study examined how the anti-CD2 antibody siplizumab affects alloreactive T-cell subsets in allogeneic mixed lymphocyte reactions built from human PBMCs.

Overall results and qualifications from the work: No functional confirmation was obtained for the suppressive function of proliferating Tregs from siplizumab cultures. Sequences below about 10^-5 frequency were poorly captured, so only a minor fraction of alloreactive clones could be mapped to unstimulated subsets. Greater diversity appeared to be present in unstimulated naive T cells than in memory T cells, and a substantial contribution to the alloresponse seemed to be made by naive cells. About 80-97% of proliferating CD4+ or CD8+ clones could not be given a naive or memory phenotype. Among mappable alloreactive CD4+ clones, the Treg-derived fraction averaged approximately 72% with siplizumab versus 25% to 30% in control reactions. Siplizumab significantly reduced the cumulative frequency of alloreactive sequences traceable to unstimulated CD4+ memory T cells.

Preparation of the library involved the immunoSEQ multiplex PCR assay. Some 100,000 TCR templates per sample were assayed by the deep sequencing platform. Genomic DNA extracted from sorted T cells was used for TCRbeta CDR3 sequencing. From the authors' description of their analysis: The R programming language was used for clonal analysis of TCRbeta CDR3 data. Comparing unstimulated samples against CFSE-low samples taken after the reaction was how alloreactive CD4+ and CD8+ clones were defined. By matching sequences to the repertoires of sorted unstimulated Treg and non-Treg cells, each alloreactive CD4+ clone was assigned a regulatory or non-regulatory origin. TCRdb obtained this table from immuneACCESS and retained in-frame rearrangements with V and J assigned. These tables miss some clones; where compared with another copy, unresolved V genes account for less than half of the shortfall, and the remainder is unexplained. The V and J calls and clone size are taken from that table; D and trimming were inferred from the DNA. This sample is represented by 97,000 or so clones; more than 85% of them were singletons. The ten largest clonotypes hold roughly 1% of the sample.

Sorted unstimulated T cells, along with proliferating T cells recovered from mixed lymphocyte reactions, underwent TCRbeta CDR3 sequencing. Fresh whole blood from roughly ten HLA-typed healthy donors was used to isolate PBMCs. The trim is 1 base for V and 6 bases for J, with a gap of 16 bases between the germline ends. The CDR3, cysteine through phenylalanine, is 16 amino acids long. CDR3 DNA is the only sequence kept; it has 48 bases, read in frame from the first base. Reading the germline V gene (reference sequence) gives CDR1 SEHNR and CDR2 FQNEAQ. Concerning this clone: The antigen this receptor binds is unknown. Base qualities were left out, and no much larger clone turns up one base away.

This chain joins TRBV7-9 to TRBJ2-1, with the D gene tentatively TRBD1 or TRBD2, based on 6 matching bases in each. The sample comprised CD4+ T cells sorted from blood. The clonotype originates from a human donor in good health. CDR3 region: CASSLGDFRGSNEQFF. The nucleotide sequence reads as follows: TGTGCCAGCAGCTTAGGGGACTTCAGGGGTTCCAATGAGCAGTTCTTC.